The text below deals with one T cell receptor beta chain. The antigen is not known. Treatment of the sample: roughly ten-day PBMC culture with coronavirus spike peptide pools or control peptides (ViraFEST assay). The data were taken from a study of vaccination and CD4 T cells after COVID-19. Study-wide background: Several convalescent patients had mild and one had severe PCR-confirmed SARS-CoV-2 disease. Median draw time for post-COVID samples was about 100 days post-diagnosis (range 35 to 161). Notes on the study in general: The appearance of a median roughly 90% of reactive clones in convalescent patients occurred only post-vaccination.

Sequencing of DNA taken from cultured CD4+ T cells relied on the Oncomine TCR Beta short-read assay. Cultured CD4+ T cells yielded the extracted genomic DNA. TCRdb passed the PCR reads through MiXCR, listing each CDR3 protein once. This sample has roughly 15,000 distinct CDR3 sequences; approximately 50% occur once, and the top ten carry 15% to 20%. Germline CDR1 DFQATT, CDR2 SNEGSKA (reference sequence). Trimming at V came to 7 bases and at J to 8 bases, leaving 12 bases not matched to a gene. The CDR3 sequence is 15 residues long. This chain uses TRBV20-1 with TRBJ1-4; 11 bases map to TRBD1. The sample taken for sequencing was CD4+ T cells from blood, cultured in vitro. The sequence was obtained from a human donor who had recovered from COVID-19. CDR3 coding DNA: TGCAGTGTCTCCGGGACAGGGGGTTGGGAGGAAAAACTGTTTTTT. Its protein is CSVSGTGGWEEKLFF.